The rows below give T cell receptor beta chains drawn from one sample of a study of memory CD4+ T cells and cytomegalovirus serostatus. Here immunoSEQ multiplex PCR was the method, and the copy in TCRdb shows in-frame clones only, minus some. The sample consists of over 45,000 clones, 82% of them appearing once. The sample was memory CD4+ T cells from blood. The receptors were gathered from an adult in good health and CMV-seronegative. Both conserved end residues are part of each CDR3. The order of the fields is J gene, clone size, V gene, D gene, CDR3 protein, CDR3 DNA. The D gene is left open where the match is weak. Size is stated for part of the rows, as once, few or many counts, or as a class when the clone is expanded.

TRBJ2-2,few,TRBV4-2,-,CASSLTGANTGELFF,TGTGCCAGCAGCCTCACAGGAGCGAACACCGGGGAGCTGTTTTTT
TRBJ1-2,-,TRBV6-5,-,CASSLSINYGYTF,TGTGCCAGCAGCCTGTCAATCAACTATGGCTACACCTTC
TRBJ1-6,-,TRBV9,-,CASSVATSGSPLHF,TGTGCCAGCAGCGTAGCTACTTCGGGGTCACCCCTCCACTTT
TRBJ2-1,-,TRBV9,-,CASSVDVVQYEQFF,TGTGCCAGCAGCGTAGATGTAGTCCAGTATGAGCAGTTCTTC
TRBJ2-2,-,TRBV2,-,CASSEASGAVGELFF,TGTGCCAGCAGTGAAGCGTCGGGGGCCGTCGGGGAGCTGTTTTTT
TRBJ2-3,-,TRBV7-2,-,CASSLKVTQYF,TGTGCCAGCAGCCTGAAAGTTACGCAGTATTTT
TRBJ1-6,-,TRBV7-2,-,CASSPPLGTHSPLHF,TGTGCCAGCAGCCCACCTCTCGGAACTCATTCACCCCTCCACTTT
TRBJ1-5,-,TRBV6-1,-,CASSEGRGNNQPQHF,TGTGCCAGCAGTGAAGGGCGAGGGAACAATCAGCCCCAGCATTTT
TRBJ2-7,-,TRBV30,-,CAWSVGWGGGEQYF,TGTGCCTGGAGTGTGGGCTGGGGTGGAGGTGAGCAGTACTTC
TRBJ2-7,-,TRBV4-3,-,CASSQEYVDGYYEQYF,TGCGCCAGCAGCCAAGAATACGTGGACGGATACTACGAGCAGTACTTC
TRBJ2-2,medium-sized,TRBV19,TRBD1,CASSFSDRGRFSGELFF,TGTGCCAGTAGTTTCTCCGACAGGGGGCGGTTTTCCGGGGAGCTGTTTTTT
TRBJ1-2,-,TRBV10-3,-,CAITRGGEGYGYTF,TGTGCCATCACCCGTGGTGGGGAGGGCTATGGCTACACCTTC
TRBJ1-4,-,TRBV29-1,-,CSTRQAPSEKLFF,TGCAGCACCCGACAGGCCCCCTCGGAAAAACTGTTTTTT
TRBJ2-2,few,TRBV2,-,CASSGDSTGELFF,TGTGCCAGCAGTGGAGACAGCACCGGGGAGCTGTTTTTT
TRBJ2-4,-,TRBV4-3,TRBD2,CASSQDRLAGNIQYF,TGCGCCAGCAGCCAAGATCGACTAGCGGGGAACATTCAGTACTTC
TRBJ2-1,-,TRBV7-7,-,CASSLGGVEEQFF,TGTGCTAGCAGCTTAGGAGGGGTGGAGGAGCAGTTCTTC
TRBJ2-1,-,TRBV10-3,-,CAISEVKENEQFF,TGTGCCATCAGTGAAGTGAAGGAGAATGAGCAGTTCTTC
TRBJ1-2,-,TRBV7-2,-,CASSSYRVNYGYTF,TGTGCCAGCAGCTCCTACAGAGTAAACTATGGCTACACCTTC
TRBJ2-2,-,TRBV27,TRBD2,CASSYSSGANTGELFF,TGTGCCAGCAGTTATTCTAGCGGGGCCAACACCGGGGAGCTGTTTTTT
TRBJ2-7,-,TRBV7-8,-,CASRNYGSGTEQYF,TGTGCCAGCAGGAATTATGGATCAGGGACCGAGCAGTACTTC
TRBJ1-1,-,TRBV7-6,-,CASSFPGGNTEAFF,TGTGCCAGCAGCTTTCCGGGGGGGAACACTGAAGCTTTCTTT